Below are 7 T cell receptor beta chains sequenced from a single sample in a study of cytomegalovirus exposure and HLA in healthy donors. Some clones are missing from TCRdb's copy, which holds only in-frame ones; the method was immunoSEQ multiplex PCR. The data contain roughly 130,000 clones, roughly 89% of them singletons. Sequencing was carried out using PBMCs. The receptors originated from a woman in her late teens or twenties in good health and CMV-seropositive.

Here the CDR3 reads CASSGRGTTGELFF. CDR3 coding DNA: TGTGCCAGCAGCGGTCGGGGGACCACCGGGGAGCTGTTTTTT. This rearrangement joins TRBV9 to TRBJ2-2; the D gene is possibly TRBD2 (6 bases). Germline CDR1 is SGDLS and CDR2 is YYNGEE. CDR3 length: 14 residues. Between the trimmed V and J ends, which lost 3 bases and 4 bases, there was a span of 10 bases.

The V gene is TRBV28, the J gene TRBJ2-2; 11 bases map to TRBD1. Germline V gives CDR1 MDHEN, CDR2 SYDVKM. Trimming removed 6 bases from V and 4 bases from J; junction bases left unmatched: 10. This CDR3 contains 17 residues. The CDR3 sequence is CASSPGTGGKVTGELFF. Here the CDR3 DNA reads TGTGCCAGCAGCCCCGGGACAGGGGGGAAGGTCACCGGGGAGCTGTTTTTT.

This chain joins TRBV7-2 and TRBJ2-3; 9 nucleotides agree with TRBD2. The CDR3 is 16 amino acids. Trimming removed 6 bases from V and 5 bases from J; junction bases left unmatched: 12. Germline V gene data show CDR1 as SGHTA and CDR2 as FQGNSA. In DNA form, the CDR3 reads TGTGCCAGCAGGTCTAGCGGGGAACCCAGGGGAGATACGCAGTATTTT. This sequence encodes CASRSSGEPRGDTQYF.

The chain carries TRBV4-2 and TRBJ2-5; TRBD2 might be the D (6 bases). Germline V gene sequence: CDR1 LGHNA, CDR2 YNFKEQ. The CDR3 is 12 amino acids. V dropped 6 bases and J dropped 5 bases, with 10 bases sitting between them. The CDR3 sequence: CASRGGRETQYF. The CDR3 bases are TGTGCCAGCAGGGGGGGACGGGAGACCCAGTACTTC.

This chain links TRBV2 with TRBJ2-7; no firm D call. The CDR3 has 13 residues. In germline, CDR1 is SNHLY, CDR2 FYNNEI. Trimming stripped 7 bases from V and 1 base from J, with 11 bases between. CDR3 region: CASTVEFSYEQYF. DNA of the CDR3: TGTGCCAGCACGGTGGAGTTTTCCTACGAGCAGTACTTC.

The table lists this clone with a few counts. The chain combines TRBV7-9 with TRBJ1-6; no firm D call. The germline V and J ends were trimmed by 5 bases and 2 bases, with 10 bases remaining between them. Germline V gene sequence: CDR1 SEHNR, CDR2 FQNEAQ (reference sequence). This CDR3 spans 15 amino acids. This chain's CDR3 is CASSPPGTYNSPLHF. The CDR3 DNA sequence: TGTGCCAGCAGCCCTCCCGGGACCTATAATTCACCCCTCCACTTT.

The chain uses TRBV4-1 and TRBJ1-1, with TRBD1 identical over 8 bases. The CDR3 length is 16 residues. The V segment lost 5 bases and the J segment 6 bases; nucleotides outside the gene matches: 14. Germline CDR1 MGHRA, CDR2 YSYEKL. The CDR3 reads CASSGRTGSKDAEAFF. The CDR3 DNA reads TGCGCCAGCAGCGGTAGGACAGGGAGTAAGGACGCTGAAGCTTTCTTT.